The 27 T cell receptor beta chains listed next were all sequenced from one sample in a study of shared clonotypes between healthy human individuals. The method was immunoSEQ multiplex PCR; TCRdb's version includes in-frame clones alone and lacks a portion of them. There are about 2.4 million clones in the sample; around 94% occur only once, and 0.13% to 0.15% lies in the top ten. Specimen: naive CD4+ T cells sorted from blood. As to subset: CD45RA+ positively selected. Receptors were obtained from a young man in good health.

This sequence joins TRBV5-1 and TRBJ1-2; TRBD1 is a possible D gene (6 bases). The CDR3 sequence is 14 residues long. Germline CDR1 reads SGHRS; CDR2 reads YFSETQ. Trimming removed 1 base at V and 1 base at J, with 8 bases between. DNA for the CDR3: TGCGCCAGCAGCTTGACAGGGCTTAACTATGGCTACACCTTC. Residues: CASSLTGLNYGYTF.

The CDR3 sequence: CAWDQGGNSNQPQHF. The CDR3 DNA sequence: TGTGCCTGGGACCAGGGGGGAAATAGCAATCAGCCCCAGCATTTT. The chain employs TRBV30 and TRBJ1-5, with 7 bases that match TRBD1. Germline CDR1 is GTSNPN and CDR2 is SVGIG (reference sequence). The V and J ends lost 5 bases and 0 bases, in that order; junction bases with no gene match: 7. The CDR3 is 15 amino acids.

This chain joins TRBV4-2 and TRBJ2-1; 10 bases are shared with TRBD1. There are 14 residues in the CDR3. In germline, CDR1 is LGHNA, CDR2 YNFKEQ. V shed 3 bases and J 10 bases; nucleotides not matched to a gene: 6. Here the CDR3 reads CASSQSTGGVEQFF. DNA for the CDR3: TGTGCCAGCAGCCAGTCGACAGGGGGCGTCGAGCAGTTCTTC.

The rearrangement joins TRBV6-1 to TRBJ1-4; no definite D call. The CDR3 is made up of 14 amino acids. CDR1 MNHNS and CDR2 SASEGT come from the germline V gene. V lost 6 bases to trimming and J lost 5 bases, with 13 bases between them. The DNA of the CDR3 is TGTGCCAGCAGGCCGACGCAAGAAAATGAAAAACTGTTTTTT. It specifies CASRPTQENEKLFF.

This clone was seen a few times. This CDR3 is also generated by other DNA sequences in the sample. This chain uses TRBV6-5 with TRBJ1-5; D is unclear. V lost 0 bases to trimming and J lost 6 bases, with 6 bases between them. The CDR3 consists of 13 residues. Germline V gene data show CDR1 as MNHEY and CDR2 as SVGAGI. In DNA, the CDR3 is TGTGCCAGCAGTTACTCGAGTGGTCAGCCCCAGCATTTT. Encoded protein: CASSYSSGQPQHF.

The chain recombines TRBV4-3 with TRBJ2-3; D may be TRBD1 or TRBD2 (5 bases each). Trimming removed 0 bases from V and 3 bases from J, with 28 bases in between. CDR1 and CDR2 from the germline V gene are LGHNA and YSLEER. CDR3 length: 21 amino acids. The CDR3 nucleotides read TGCGCCAGCAGCCAAGAGTTTATTCAGGGTTCGGCTTGGTGGGGGACAGATACGCAGTATTTT. It codes for CASSQEFIQGSAWWGTDTQYF.

In this sample, this clone turned up once. The V gene is TRBV9, the J gene TRBJ2-1, with 10 bases that match TRBD2. Per the germline V gene, CDR1 is SGDLS and CDR2 is YYNGEE. J was trimmed by 7 bases and V by 0 bases; bases with no gene match: 7. CDR3 length: 16 amino acids. The CDR3 sequence is CASSVASGGLRNEQFF. The CDR3 nucleotides are TGTGCCAGCAGCGTAGCTAGCGGGGGACTTAGGAATGAGCAGTTCTTC. The complete variable domain, with remaining parts taken from reference TRBV9 and TRBJ2-1, reads DSGVTQTPKHLITATGQRVTLRCSPRSGDLSVYWYQQSLDQGLQFLIQYYNGEERAKGNILERFSAQQFPDLHSELNLSSLELGDSALYFCASSVASGGLRNEQFFGPGTRLTVL.

Comment on this clone: This sample includes further DNA sequences coding for the same CDR3. The J gene is TRBJ2-7, the V gene TRBV5-6, with D maybe TRBD2 (5 bases). The germline gives CDR1 SGHDT, CDR2 YYEEEE. Trimming removed 4 bases at V and 3 bases at J, with 11 bases between. CDR3 size: 13 residues. CDR3 DNA sequence: TGTGCCAGCAGCCAAGGACTCAACTACGAGCAGTACTTC. Residues: CASSQGLNYEQYF.

To note about this clone: Other DNA sequences within the sample encode an identical CDR3. This chain links TRBV6-5 with TRBJ1-3; TRBD1 matches 10 bases. In germline, CDR1 is MNHEY, CDR2 SVGAGI. CDR3 size: 15 residues. Trimming removed 2 bases from V and 2 bases from J; junction bases left unmatched: 0. Here the CDR3 DNA reads TGTGCCAGCAGTTACGGGACAGGGGCTGGAAACACCATATATTTT. Translation: CASSYGTGAGNTIYF.

This chain links TRBV27 with TRBJ2-3; tentatively, D is TRBD2 (6 bases). This CDR3 is 14 amino acids long. The ends were cut back, 6 bases at V and 4 bases at J, with 14 bases in the middle. In germline, CDR1 is MNHEY, CDR2 SMNVEV (reference sequence). The CDR3 DNA reads as TGTGCCAGCAGCCTACTAGCCAGGGCAGATACGCAGTATTTT. It translates to CASSLLARADTQYF.

The V call is TRBV27, the J call TRBJ2-7; either TRBD1 or TRBD2 may fit D (6 bases each). Germline assignment: CDR1 MNHEY and CDR2 SMNVEV (reference sequence). The CDR3 length is 13 residues. The V end was cut by 9 bases, the J end by 12 bases, with 24 bases between. CDR3 protein: CASRGQGLPRPYF. Written as DNA, the CDR3 is TGTGCCAGTCGGGGGCAGGGGCTTCCGCGCCCGTACTTC.

This rearrangement joins TRBV30 to TRBJ1-2; 7 nucleotides align to TRBD1. V lost 2 bases, J lost 7 bases, and 7 bases stayed unmatched. In germline, CDR1 is GTSNPN, CDR2 SVGIG (reference sequence). The CDR3 is 13 amino acids. The CDR3 is CAWSRQGGSGYTF. The DNA for the CDR3 is TGTGCCTGGAGTCGACAGGGAGGGAGTGGCTACACCTTC. The variable domain in full, with the rest retrieved from reference TRBV30 and TRBJ1-2, is SQTIHQWPATLVQPVGSPLSLECTVEGTSNPNLYWYRQAAGRGLQLLFYSVGIGQISSEVPQNLSASRPQDRQFILSSKKLLLSDSGFYLCAWSRQGGSGYTFGSGTRLTVV.

V gene TRBV10-2 combines with J gene TRBJ2-2; 10 nucleotides align to TRBD2. CDR1 is WSHSY, CDR2 SAAADI, per germline. This CDR3 is built from 16 residues. V was pared by 3 bases and J by 4 bases, with 5 bases of the junction left unmatched. The CDR3 spells CASSDPSGRGTGELFF. The CDR3, as DNA: TGCGCCAGCAGTGATCCTAGCGGGAGAGGCACCGGGGAGCTGTTTTTT.

The rearrangement joins TRBV5-1 to TRBJ2-2; possibly TRBD1 or TRBD2 for D (6 bases each). Looked up from germline, CDR1 is SGHRS and CDR2 is YFSETQ. CDR3 length equals 16 residues. V was clipped by 0 bases and J by 2 bases, with 11 bases between them. For the CDR3, the DNA is TGCGCCAGCAGCTTGGGCGGGACATTTAACACCGGGGAGCTGTTTTTT. Its protein product is CASSLGGTFNTGELFF.

The gene calls are TRBV28 and TRBJ1-3, with D possibly matching TRBD1 (6 bases). Between the trimmed V and J ends, which lost 7 bases and 0 bases, there was a span of 10 bases. This CDR3 comprises 14 residues. CDR1 is MDHEN, CDR2 SYDVKM, per germline. The CDR3 is CASTDRTSGNTIYF. The CDR3 bases are TGTGCCAGCACTGACAGGACCTCTGGAAACACCATATATTTT. The full variable domain, with the rest looked up from reference TRBV28 and TRBJ1-3, is DVKVTQSSRYLVKRTGEKVFLECVQDMDHENMFWYRQDPGLGLRLIYFSYDVKMKEKGDIPEGYSVSREKKERFSLILESASTNQTSMYLCASTDRTSGNTIYFGEGSWLTVV.

This chain links TRBV4-1 with TRBJ2-3, with 9 positions matching TRBD2. Germline CDR1 reads MGHRA; CDR2 reads YSYEKL. The CDR3 runs to 17 residues. V was pared by 3 bases and J by 3 bases, with 10 bases of the junction left unmatched. CDR3 residues: CASSHLITGLATDTQYF. The CDR3 nucleotides are TGCGCCAGCAGCCATCTCATAACGGGACTAGCAACAGATACGCAGTATTTT.

CDR3 loop: CASRVLGAETQYF. DNA for the CDR3: TGCGCCAGCAGGGTCCTGGGGGCGGAGACCCAGTACTTC. This rearrangement joins TRBV5-1 to TRBJ2-5; D may be TRBD1 (6 bases). CDR3 size: 13 residues. Germline V gene data show CDR1 as SGHRS and CDR2 as YFSETQ. V lost 5 bases, J lost 5 bases, and 13 bases lay in between.

V is TRBV4-2 and J is TRBJ2-3, with 8 bases lining up with TRBD2. J was trimmed by 2 bases and V by 0 bases; bases with no gene match: 4. From germline, CDR1 is LGHNA and CDR2 YNFKEQ. The CDR3 spans 16 residues. Here the CDR3 reads CASSQERGGATDTQYF. CDR3 bases: TGTGCCAGCAGCCAAGAACGGGGGGGGGCCACAGATACGCAGTATTTT.

The chain employs TRBV5-1 and TRBJ2-3; 7 bases match TRBD2. There are 15 residues in the CDR3. V lost 1 base to trimming and J lost 4 bases; unmatched junction nucleotides: 6. Germline V gene data show CDR1 as SGHRS and CDR2 as YFSETQ. DNA of the CDR3: TGCGCCAGCAGCTTGTATGGCGGGAGCGCAGATACGCAGTATTTT. Its translation is CASSLYGGSADTQYF.

This clone was seen just once. The chain couples TRBV6-5 to TRBJ2-5; D may match TRBD1 or TRBD2 (5 bases each). The length of the CDR3 is 13 residues. Germline V gene sequence: CDR1 MNHEY, CDR2 SVGAGI. Trimming stripped 6 bases from V and 1 base from J, with 9 bases between. The CDR3 loop reads CASRRDGQETQYF. CDR3 DNA: TGTGCCAGCAGGAGGGACGGCCAAGAGACCCAGTACTTC.

Remarks on this clone: This sample also contains other DNA sequences that code for the same CDR3. The chain carries TRBV19 and TRBJ2-3; D is unresolved. This CDR3 contains 14 residues. V lost 3 bases to trimming and J lost 0 bases, with 7 bases between them. Germline lookup yields CDR1 LNHDA and CDR2 SQIVND (reference sequence). This CDR3 is CASSIGQSTDTQYF. CDR3 nucleotides: TGTGCCAGTAGTATCGGGCAGAGCACAGATACGCAGTATTTT.

This sequence joins TRBV30 and TRBJ1-5, with 10 positions matching TRBD1. The germline V gene has CDR1 GTSNPN and CDR2 SVGIG (reference sequence). The length of the CDR3 is 15 residues. Trimming took 3 bases from V and 6 from J; bases not matched to a gene: 8. The CDR3, as DNA: TGTGCCTGGAGCGGGGACAGGGGAGGCTCTCAGCCCCAGCATTTT. Its translation is CAWSGDRGGSQPQHF. The full variable domain, completed using reference TRBV30 and TRBJ1-5, is SQTIHQWPATLVQPVGSPLSLECTVEGTSNPNLYWYRQAAGRGLQLLFYSVGIGQISSEVPQNLSASRPQDRQFILSSKKLLLSDSGFYLCAWSGDRGGSQPQHFGDGTRLSIL.

V is TRBV30 and J is TRBJ1-1; the D gene is possibly TRBD1 (5 bases). The CDR3 spans 15 residues. V was pared by 2 bases and J by 0 bases, with 13 bases between. The germline V gene has CDR1 GTSNPN and CDR2 SVGIG (reference sequence). CDR3 in DNA: TGTGCCTGGAGTTCCTCCGGGACGGTGAACACTGAAGCTTTCTTT. Protein: CAWSSSGTVNTEAFF.

In the case of this clone: The same CDR3 is also encoded by other DNA sequences in this sample. The CDR3 protein is CASSPGPQETQYF. The CDR3 DNA sequence: TGTGCCAGCTCCCCAGGCCCGCAAGAGACCCAGTACTTC. This rearrangement joins TRBV18 to TRBJ2-5; D unclear. This CDR3 comprises 13 residues. Germline V gene lookup returns CDR1 KGHSH and CDR2 LQKENI. The V end was cut by 6 bases, the J end by 2 bases, with 10 bases between.

Only one count was recorded for this clone. The chain has TRBV19 and TRBJ2-3, with D unclear. CDR3 length: 14 residues. Trimming removed 1 base at V and 4 bases at J, with 9 bases between. Germline CDR1 is LNHDA and CDR2 is SQIVND (reference sequence). Here the CDR3 reads CASSIASGADTQYF. As DNA, the CDR3 is TGTGCCAGTAGTATAGCATCAGGTGCAGATACGCAGTATTTT.

The chain joins TRBV6-5 to TRBJ1-2, with 9 positions matching TRBD1. The CDR3 spans 14 residues. The germline gives CDR1 MNHEY, CDR2 SVGAGI. The ends lost 6 bases at V and 5 bases at J; junction bases unmatched: 7. The CDR3: CASRPGQGRYGYTF. The CDR3 DNA is TGTGCCAGCAGACCTGGACAGGGGAGGTATGGCTACACCTTC.

Note on this clone: The sample holds other DNA sequences that translate to the same CDR3. V is TRBV6-1 and J is TRBJ2-5; the D is unclear. Germline lookup yields CDR1 MNHNS and CDR2 SASEGT. The CDR3 contains 12 residues. V was clipped by 3 bases and J by 5 bases, with 7 bases between them. The CDR3 DNA reads TGTGCCAGCAGTGAGTCCGGGGAGACCCAGTACTTC. Its translation is CASSESGETQYF.